Following are 14 T cell receptor beta chains from one sample sequenced in a study of blood T cell repertoires in COVID-19 (TCRdb year 2020). The library was obtained by the immunoSEQ multiplex PCR assay. TCRdb retrieved this table from immuneACCESS and kept in-frame rearrangements only. Not all clones are present; in checked studies, unresolved V genes account for under half, and no reason is known for the remainder. The sample table holds about 24,000 clones, of which roughly 74% were seen once. The ten largest clones add up to approximately 6.1% of the sample. Sequences were obtained from peripheral blood. These receptors were obtained from a man in his forties or fifties with COVID-19, enrolled during active disease.

The rearrangement links TRBV24-1 to TRBJ2-1; D uncertain. Germline CDR1 and CDR2: KGHDR and SFDVKD. This CDR3 spans 16 amino acids. Trimming left V 0 bases short and J 2 bases short, with 10 bases between. The CDR3 protein is CATSDLEAAPYNEQFF. The CDR3 DNA reads as TGTGCCACCAGTGATTTGGAGGCGGCCCCCTACAATGAGCAGTTCTTC.

This clone was seen a single time. The CDR3 sequence is CASSLVKGEAQYF. In DNA form, the CDR3 reads TGTGCCAGCAGCTTAGTTAAAGGGGAGGCGCAGTATTTT. This chain links TRBV11-2 with TRBJ2-3; D is perhaps TRBD2 (6 bases). This CDR3 comprises 13 residues. Germline V gene lookup returns CDR1 SGHAT and CDR2 FQNNGV. V lost 1 base to trimming and J lost 10 bases, with 12 bases between them.

The chain has TRBV2 and TRBJ2-7, with D unclear. V was cut by 5 bases and J by 3 bases, with 5 bases left in between. The germline gives CDR1 SNHLY, CDR2 FYNNEI. The CDR3 consists of 11 residues. The CDR3 here is CASSPGYEQYF. Written as DNA, the CDR3 is TGTGCCAGCAGTCCAGGCTACGAGCAGTACTTC.

This chain uses TRBV7-8 with TRBJ2-3, with D possibly TRBD2 on 5 matching bases. CDR1 is SGHVS, CDR2 FQNEAQ, per germline. This CDR3 comprises 16 residues. V was clipped by 0 bases and J by 3 bases, with 13 bases between them. The CDR3 is CASSLARVVITDTQYF. For the CDR3, the DNA is TGTGCCAGCAGCTTAGCGAGGGTAGTCATAACAGATACGCAGTATTTT. Combining the CDR3 with reference TRBV7-8 and TRBJ2-3 gives the whole variable domain GAGVSQSPRYKVAKRGQDVALRCDPISGHVSLFWYQQALGQGPEFLTYFQNEAQLDKSGLPSDRFFAERPEGSVSTLKIQRTQQEDSAVYLCASSLARVVITDTQYFGPGTRLTVL.

The CDR3 sequence is CASTVSDTQYF. CDR3 DNA: TGTGCCAGCACTGTTTCAGATACGCAGTATTTT. This rearrangement joins TRBV11-2 to TRBJ2-3; D is unresolved. The germline V gene has CDR1 SGHAT and CDR2 FQNNGV. V lost 7 bases to trimming and J lost 4 bases, with 6 bases between them. The CDR3 is made up of 11 amino acids.

The V call is TRBV27, the J call TRBJ2-6; D possibly corresponds to TRBD1 (6 bases). CDR3 length equals 16 residues. In germline, CDR1 is MNHEY, CDR2 SMNVEV (reference sequence). The germline V and J ends were trimmed by 6 bases and 0 bases, with 12 bases remaining between them. CDR3 residues: CASRSQGFSGANVLTF. The CDR3 DNA reads TGTGCCAGCAGGTCACAGGGTTTCTCTGGGGCCAACGTCCTGACTTTC.

The chain employs TRBV29-1 and TRBJ2-5; 10 bases match TRBD2. Germline CDR1 is SQVTM and CDR2 is ANQGSEA. CDR3 length: 15 residues. With 7 bases clipped from V and 0 bases from J, the junction kept 8 bases outside the gene matches. The CDR3 DNA sequence: TGCAGCGCTACCTTAGCGGGGGGAGACCAAGAGACCCAGTACTTC. Protein product: CSATLAGGDQETQYF.

The genes are TRBV5-4 and TRBJ2-5; maybe TRBD2 (6 bases). V dropped 0 bases and J dropped 5 bases, with 14 bases sitting between them. The CDR3 contains 15 residues. Per the germline V gene, CDR1 is SGHNT and CDR2 is YYREEE (reference sequence). The CDR3: CASSLATGAGETQYF. The CDR3 coding sequence is TGTGCCAGCAGCTTGGCCACAGGTGCGGGGGAGACCCAGTACTTC.

This chain uses TRBV4-1 with TRBJ1-1; TRBD1 matches 7 bases. Looked up from germline, CDR1 is MGHRA and CDR2 is YSYEKL. The CDR3 sequence is 13 residues long. The V segment lost 4 bases and the J segment 3 bases; nucleotides outside the gene matches: 2. The chain's CDR3 is CASSPGTDTEAFF. The CDR3 DNA sequence: TGCGCCAGCAGCCCCGGGACAGACACTGAAGCTTTCTTT.

The chain has TRBV30 and TRBJ1-1; D is possibly TRBD1 (6 bases). Germline CDR1 reads GTSNPN; CDR2 reads SVGIG (reference sequence). CDR3 length: 15 residues. The V end lost 8 bases, the J end lost 0 bases, and 19 bases lay between the germline ends. CDR3 loop: CAGANLDSMNTEAFF. DNA for the CDR3: TGTGCCGGGGCAAACCTGGACAGCATGAACACTGAAGCTTTCTTT.

This chain uses TRBV24-1 with TRBJ1-2; possible D gene TRBD1, 6 bases. The germline V gene has CDR1 KGHDR and CDR2 SFDVKD. The ends were cut back, 0 bases at V and 2 bases at J, with 6 bases in the middle. The CDR3 is made up of 14 amino acids. In nucleotides, the CDR3 is TGTGCCACCAGTGATTTGGACAGGAACTATGGCTACACCTTC. Amino acids: CATSDLDRNYGYTF.

The chain is built from TRBV18 and TRBJ1-2, with D possibly being TRBD1 (5 bases). The CDR3 is made up of 13 amino acids. V was pared by 1 base and J by 9 bases, with 12 bases between. Germline CDR1 reads KGHSH; CDR2 reads LQKENI. The CDR3 nucleotides read TGTGCCAGCTCACCACTGGGGCCGGCGAGCTACACCTTC. The encoded protein is CASSPLGPASYTF.

This clone was seen a handful of times. The chain has TRBV28 and TRBJ1-6; no clear D. This CDR3 contains 15 residues. Germline V gene lookup returns CDR1 MDHEN and CDR2 SYDVKM. V was cut by 6 bases and J by 5 bases, with 14 bases left in between. CDR3 nucleotide sequence: TGTGCCAGCAGGACATTGGCTGGGCATAATTCACCCCTCCACTTT. Residues: CASRTLAGHNSPLHF.

This chain connects TRBV5-4 to TRBJ2-7; 7 bases match TRBD1. CDR1 and CDR2 from the germline V gene are SGHNT and YYREEE (reference sequence). The CDR3 is 15 amino acids. V dropped 1 base and J dropped 2; count of bases not matched to a gene: 6. CDR3 nucleotides: TGTGCCAGCAGCTTGTCCAGGGGGTTGGCCTACGAGCAGTACTTC. Its translation is CASSLSRGLAYEQYF.